The 23 T cell receptor beta chains given below trace back to one sample, sequenced in a study of siplizumab effects on memory and regulatory T cells. Method: immunoSEQ multiplex PCR; TCRdb's copy keeps in-frame clones and lacks some. In the table there are about 40,000 clones, roughly 90% of which are singletons. The sequenced sample was naive CD4+ T cells sorted from blood. The receptors here all came from a human donor in good health.

The CDR3 region has the DNA TGTGCCAGCAGCCGAACCGCCCTAGCGGGAGGGGGAAATGAGCAGTTCTTC. Protein product: CASSRTALAGGGNEQFF. This chain connects TRBV7-2 to TRBJ2-1, with 12 positions matching TRBD2. Germline lookup yields CDR1 SGHTA and CDR2 FQGNSA. The CDR3 is 17 amino acids. Trimming cost V 5 bases and J 7 bases; bases outside gene matches: 12. The full variable domain, in which reference TRBV7-2 and TRBJ2-1 provide the parts outside the CDR3, is GAGVSQSPSNKVTEKGKDVELRCDPISGHTALYWYRQSLGQGLEFLIYFQGNSAPDKSGLPSDRFSAERTGGSVSTLTIQRTQQEDSAVYLCASSRTALAGGGNEQFFGPGTRLTVL.

Only one count was recorded for this clone. The chain has TRBV7-8 and TRBJ1-2, with D maybe TRBD1 (5 bases). The CDR3 consists of 12 residues. Between the trimmed V and J ends, which lost 4 bases and 7 bases, there was a span of 10 bases. Germline-derived CDR1 and CDR2 are SGHVS and FQNEAQ. The DNA for the CDR3 is TGTGCCAGCAGCTGGGGGGGGTCTGGCTACACCTTC. Translation: CASSWGGSGYTF.

As concerns this clone: Sequence at one end of the junction differs from germline and may be a read error. This CDR3 reads CASPPGQGAGELFF. CDR3 bases: TGTGCCAGCCCACCGGGACAGGGGGCCGGGGAGCTGTTTTTT. V usage is TRBV18 and J usage is TRBJ2-2; 11 bases are a match to TRBD1. CDR3 length: 14 amino acids. The germline CDR1 and CDR2 sequences are KGHSH and LQKENI.

The chain joins TRBV7-9 to TRBJ1-4, with a weak D call TRBD1 (5 bases). Germline V gives CDR1 SEHNR, CDR2 FQNEAQ (reference sequence). The ends were cut back, 3 bases at V and 6 bases at J, with 8 bases in the middle. The length of the CDR3 is 13 residues. The CDR3 sequence is CASSFPRDEKLFF. The CDR3 bases are TGTGCCAGCAGCTTCCCCAGGGATGAAAAACTGTTTTTT.

The V gene is TRBV4-1, the J gene TRBJ2-5; no definite D call. Germline V gene lookup returns CDR1 MGHRA and CDR2 YSYEKL. The CDR3 loop spans 14 amino acids. Trimming cost V 3 bases and J 5 bases, with 13 bases left between them. The CDR3, as DNA: TGCGCCAGCAGCCAGAAGGAGAGAGGCGAGACCCAGTACTTC. Protein product: CASSQKERGETQYF.

V and J are TRBV7-2 and TRBJ2-3; D is uncertain. Trimming left V 5 bases short and J 5 bases short, with 14 bases between. This CDR3 region has 14 residues. The germline V gene has CDR1 SGHTA and CDR2 FQGNSA. The CDR3 loop reads CASSLVGRKDTQYF. CDR3 sequence (DNA): TGTGCCAGCAGCCTCGTCGGACGGAAAGATACGCAGTATTTT.

The V call is TRBV2, the J call TRBJ1-4, with a tentative D call TRBD1 (5 bases). Germline V gene sequence: CDR1 SNHLY, CDR2 FYNNEI. The CDR3 extends over 15 amino acids. Trimming cost V 3 bases and J 11 bases, with 19 bases left between them. CDR3 region: CASSDRDYTIVKLFF. CDR3 in DNA: TGTGCCAGCAGTGATAGGGACTATACAATTGTTAAACTGTTTTTT.

The chain combines TRBV5-6 with TRBJ1-1; D remains ambiguous. The CDR3 loop spans 12 amino acids. Trimming removed 4 bases from V and 2 bases from J, with 6 bases in between. CDR1 is SGHDT, CDR2 YYEEEE, per germline. The CDR3 is CASSHFNTEAFF. The CDR3 DNA follows: TGTGCCAGCAGCCATTTCAACACTGAAGCTTTCTTT.

V and J are TRBV5-1 and TRBJ2-1; 8 nucleotides match TRBD2. The CDR3 contains 16 residues. Germline-derived CDR1 and CDR2 are SGHRS and YFSETQ. The V segment lost 0 bases and the J segment 8 bases; nucleotides outside the gene matches: 10. This chain's CDR3 is CASSLAASGQGYEQFF. In DNA, the CDR3 is TGCGCCAGCAGCTTGGCGGCTAGCGGGCAAGGCTATGAGCAGTTCTTC.

This chain uses TRBV5-4 with TRBJ1-3; the D gene is possibly TRBD1 (5 bases). Deletions cut 1 base from V and 0 bases from J, with 8 bases between. CDR3 length equals 15 residues. Per the germline V gene, CDR1 is SGHNT and CDR2 is YYREEE (reference sequence). The DNA of the CDR3 is TGTGCCAGCAGCTTGCGGGGGGGCTCTGGAAACACCATATATTTT. Protein: CASSLRGGSGNTIYF.

J is TRBJ2-1 and V is TRBV7-9, with 8 bases lining up with TRBD2. The CDR3 extends over 16 amino acids. The V gene end was trimmed by 5 bases and the J gene end by 6 bases; junction bases not matched to a gene: 12. Germline V gives CDR1 SEHNR, CDR2 FQNEAQ (reference sequence). The CDR3 protein is CASSATGSGSSNEQFF. DNA of the CDR3: TGTGCCAGCAGCGCCACGGGAAGCGGGAGTTCCAATGAGCAGTTCTTC.

In DNA form, the CDR3 reads TGTGCCATCAATGGACACGAGAACACTGAAGCTTTCTTT. Translating gives CAINGHENTEAFF. The V gene is TRBV10-3, the J gene TRBJ1-1; tentatively, D is TRBD1 (5 bases). Per germline, CDR1 ENHRY and CDR2 SYGVKD. The CDR3 consists of 13 residues. V lost 7 bases, J lost 1 base, and 10 bases lay in between.

This chain connects TRBV5-6 to TRBJ1-2; TRBD1 matches at 7 bases. There are 14 residues in the CDR3. CDR1 is SGHDT and CDR2 is YYEEEE in the germline V gene. J gave up 8 bases and V 5 bases, and 12 bases lay outside the gene matches. This CDR3 is CASSWTGNGRGYTF. The CDR3 region has the DNA TGTGCCAGCAGTTGGACAGGAAATGGACGCGGCTACACCTTC.

The chain recombines TRBV19 with TRBJ2-2; D perhaps matches TRBD1 (5 bases). Per germline, CDR1 LNHDA and CDR2 SQIVND (reference sequence). The CDR3 sequence is 15 residues long. Trimming took 1 base from V and 3 from J, leaving 9 bases between them. The CDR3 DNA follows: TGTGCCAGTAGTATAGGGGGCAGATACACCGGGGAGCTGTTTTTT. It encodes CASSIGGRYTGELFF.

The chain combines TRBV5-6 with TRBJ2-7; weak D call: TRBD1 (5 bases). CDR1 is SGHDT and CDR2 is YYEEEE in the germline V gene. The CDR3 runs 14 residues. With 2 bases removed from V and 6 bases from J, the gap between germline ends came to 15 bases. DNA for the CDR3: TGTGCCAGCAGCTTTATCAGGGAAGCATCCGAGCAGTACTTC. Protein product: CASSFIREASEQYF. Complete variable domain (other parts from reference TRBV5-6 and TRBJ2-7): DAGVTQSPTHLIKTRGQQVTLRCSPKSGHDTVSWYQQALGQGPQFIFQYYEEEERQRGNFPDRFSGHQFPNYSSELNVNALLLGDSALYLCASSFIREASEQYFGPGTRLTVT.

CDR3 nucleotide sequence: TGTGCCAGCAGTTACTTGGGACAGCGGGACGAAAAACTGTTTTTT. Its protein product is CASSYLGQRDEKLFF. This chain uses TRBV6-5 with TRBJ1-4, with 7 bases matching TRBD1. Germline V gives CDR1 MNHEY, CDR2 SVGAGI. With 1 base clipped from V and 8 bases from J, the junction kept 7 bases outside the gene matches. The CDR3 sequence is 15 residues long.

This clone was observed once. The CDR3 here is CASTRRGAYEQYF. The DNA for the CDR3 is TGTGCCAGCACCCGAAGGGGAGCCTACGAGCAGTACTTC. The chain couples TRBV6-5 to TRBJ2-7; D may correspond to TRBD1 or TRBD2 (5 bases each). The CDR3 is 13 amino acids. The V and J ends lost 7 bases and 2 bases respectively, with 12 bases between them. Per germline, CDR1 MNHEY and CDR2 SVGAGI.

This clone turned up a few times. The J gene is TRBJ2-7, the V gene TRBV10-1, with TRBD1 matching 7 bases. Germline values: CDR1 WNHNN, CDR2 SYGVQD (reference sequence). The trim removed 2 bases at V and 5 bases at J, leaving 12 bases unmatched. This CDR3 contains 16 residues. CDR3: CASSEPNSDRQNEQYF. CDR3 bases: TGCGCCAGCAGTGAGCCTAACTCGGACAGGCAAAACGAGCAGTACTTC.

This clone was observed once. The chain recombines TRBV28 with TRBJ1-5; tentative D call: TRBD1 (5 bases). Trimming cost V 6 bases and J 3 bases, with 12 bases left between them. The length of the CDR3 is 14 residues. Germline lookup yields CDR1 MDHEN and CDR2 SYDVKM. CDR3 residues: CASRGGRSNQPQHF. The DNA of the CDR3 is TGTGCCAGCAGGGGGGGACGGTCCAATCAGCCCCAGCATTTT.

This clone was seen a few times. The CDR3, as DNA: TGTGCCAGCAGTCGTCAGGGAAACATTCAGTACTTC. This translates into CASSRQGNIQYF. The chain recombines TRBV6-5 with TRBJ2-4; D might be TRBD1 (5 bases). Looked up from germline, CDR1 is MNHEY and CDR2 is SVGAGI. The V end lost 5 bases, the J end lost 6 bases, and 8 bases lay between the germline ends. The CDR3 is 12 amino acids.

V is TRBV2 and J is TRBJ2-6; D might be TRBD1 (6 bases). The ends were cut back, 4 bases at V and 4 bases at J, with 11 bases in the middle. The germline V gene encodes CDR1 SNHLY and CDR2 FYNNEI. The CDR3 totals 15 residues. The CDR3: CASSAPDRGANVLTF. The CDR3 bases are TGTGCCAGCAGTGCGCCCGACAGGGGGGCCAACGTCCTGACTTTC.

This clone is a singleton in its sample. The V call is TRBV5-4, the J call TRBJ2-7, with 7 bases lining up with TRBD1. From germline, CDR1 is SGHNT and CDR2 YYREEE (reference sequence). The V and J ends lost 5 bases and 5 bases, in that order; junction bases with no gene match: 13. The CDR3 totals 15 residues. The CDR3 DNA sequence: TGTGCCAGCAGTTTTGGACAGGTCAATACCGACGAGCAGTACTTC. It specifies CASSFGQVNTDEQYF.

The gene calls are TRBV19 and TRBJ2-7; D is undetermined. Trimming shortened V by 1 base and J by 6 bases, and 16 bases separated the two germline ends. The CDR3 consists of 15 residues. Germline V gene sequence: CDR1 LNHDA, CDR2 SQIVND (reference sequence). In DNA, the CDR3 is TGTGCCAGTAGTATAGGAGGTTTAGGGCTGACCGAGCAGTACTTC. Translation: CASSIGGLGLTEQYF. The whole variable domain, filled in from reference TRBV19 and TRBJ2-7, reads DGGITQSPKYLFRKEGQNVTLSCEQNLNHDAMYWYRQDPGQGLRLIYYSQIVNDFQKGDIAEGYSVSREKKESFPLTVTSAQKNPTAFYLCASSIGGLGLTEQYFGPGTRLTVT.